The rows below give T cell receptor beta chains drawn from one sample of a study of CD8 T cells in ankylosing spondylitis. Each CDR3 protein is one row after TCRdb ran MiXCR on the 5' RACE reads. Of around 99,000 distinct CDR3 sequences listed, about 9% are singletons. The specimen sequenced was blood, either unsorted or a sorted T cell fraction (not recorded which). These receptors all come from a male donor with ankylosing spondylitis or in good health (not recorded which). Both conserved end residues are part of each CDR3. A D gene is named only where the DNA matches it firmly. Clone size appears in some rows only: once, few, many, or a class for an expanded clone.

size	V	J	D	CDR3	DNA
many	TRBV4-1	TRBJ1-3	-	CASSQEETGGTHGNTIYF	TGCGCCAGCAGCCAAGAAGAAACTGGCGGGACTCATGGAAACACCATATATTTT
few	TRBV3-1	TRBJ2-3	-	CASSQVIAVWSGNALRTDTQYF	TGTGCCAGCAGCCAAGTTATAGCGGTGTGGTCAGGTAATGCCTTACGCACAGATACGCAGTATTTT
-	TRBV11-1	TRBJ2-7	-	CASSFERARHEQYF	TGTGCCAGCAGCTTTGAACGGGCGCGACACGAGCAGTACTTC
many	TRBV29-1	TRBJ2-7	TRBD2	CSAGTSEAYEQYF	TGCAGCGCCGGGACTAGCGAGGCCTACGAGCAGTACTTC
many	TRBV6-1	TRBJ2-1	-	CASSTTGGRRNEQFF	TGTGCCAGCAGTACAACTGGGGGGCGGCGCAATGAGCAGTTCTTC
many	TRBV10-3	TRBJ1-1	-	CAIAENTEAFF	TGTGCCATCGCGGAGAACACTGAAGCTTTCTTT
many	TRBV28	TRBJ2-1	-	CASNRDFGFNEQFF	TGTGCCAGCAATCGGGACTTCGGGTTCAATGAGCAGTTCTTC
many	TRBV30	TRBJ1-2	-	CAWNPTGQLNYGYTF	TGTGCCTGGAATCCTACCGGACAGCTAAACTATGGCTACACCTTC
-	TRBV7-6	TRBJ2-3	-	CASNALSTDTQYF	TGTGCCAGCAACGCCCTAAGCACAGATACGCAGTATTTT
many	TRBV5-1	TRBJ1-5	-	CASSLNGVSNQPQHF	TGCGCCAGCAGCTTGAACGGGGTTAGCAATCAGCCCCAGCATTTT
few	TRBV7-2	TRBJ1-4	-	CASSLAGASNEKLFF	TGTGCCAGCAGCCTAGCTGGGGCATCTAATGAAAAACTGTTTTTT
-	TRBV11-2	TRBJ2-3	TRBD1	CASSFGTEDRFNTDTQYF	TGTGCCAGCAGCTTCGGGACAGAGGACCGTTTCAACACAGATACGCAGTATTTT
-	TRBV9	TRBJ2-7	-	CASSVTGSDEQYF	TGTGCCAGCAGCGTCACAGGGAGCGACGAGCAGTACTTC
many	TRBV5-1	TRBJ1-2	-	CATSRTGSYGYTF	TGCGCCACTTCGAGGACGGGAAGCTATGGCTACACCTTC
many	TRBV3-1	TRBJ2-7	-	CASSQDSLSYEQYF	TGTGCCAGCAGCCAGGACAGTCTCTCCTACGAGCAGTACTTC
many	TRBV11-2	TRBJ2-4	-	CASGNPTGSGLAKNIQYF	TGTGCCAGCGGCAACCCTACAGGGTCGGGACTAGCCAAAAACATTCAGTACTTC
many	TRBV9	TRBJ2-7	-	CASSVSGGPYEQYF	TGTGCCAGCAGCGTTTCGGGGGGCCCGTACGAGCAGTACTTC
many	TRBV20-1	TRBJ2-1	TRBD2	CSAVTSGGAFNEQFF	TGCAGTGCCGTTACTAGCGGGGGGGCCTTCAATGAGCAGTTCTTC
many	TRBV20-1	TRBJ2-7	-	CSARTPGEQYF	TGCAGTGCTAGGACCCCCGGGGAGCAGTACTTC
many	TRBV5-1	TRBJ2-7	TRBD2	CASSPTSGGAEQYF	TGCGCCAGCAGCCCTACTAGCGGGGGGGCCGAGCAGTACTTC
many	TRBV18	TRBJ1-6	-	CASSEGGGANSPLHF	TGTGCCAGCTCAGAGGGAGGCGGTGCTAATTCACCCCTCCACTTT
many	TRBV10-3	TRBJ1-1	TRBD1	CAISTGQGMNTEAFF	TGTGCCATCAGTACCGGACAGGGAATGAACACTGAAGCTTTCTTT
many	TRBV29-1	TRBJ2-2	-	CSVDRGVNTGELFF	TGCAGCGTTGACAGGGGCGTTAACACCGGGGAGCTGTTTTTT
many	TRBV2	TRBJ1-4	-	CASSEPRAGEKLFF	TGTGCCAGCAGTGAGCCCAGGGCGGGTGAAAAACTGTTTTTT
few	TRBV7-6	TRBJ1-2	-	CASSSTAYKNYGYTF	TGTGCCAGCAGCTCGACAGCATACAAAAACTATGGCTACACCTTC
many	TRBV29-1	TRBJ2-1	TRBD1	CSLPTGPDNEQFF	TGCAGCCTCCCGACAGGGCCTGACAATGAGCAGTTCTTC
many	TRBV5-6	TRBJ2-5	-	CASSLSYQETQYF	TGTGCCAGCAGCTTGAGCTACCAAGAGACCCAGTACTTC
-	TRBV9	TRBJ1-3	-	CASSVQGSGNTIYF	TGTGCCAGCAGCGTACAGGGCTCTGGAAACACCATATATTTT
few	TRBV6-1	TRBJ2-5	TRBD2	CASKTGTSGAETQYF	TGTGCCAGCAAGACCGGGACTAGCGGGGCGGAGACCCAGTACTTC
few	TRBV29-1	TRBJ2-1	-	CSVEGKSGPSSSYNEQFF	TGCAGCGTTGAAGGGAAATCCGGGCCCTCGAGCTCCTACAATGAGCAGTTCTTC
many	TRBV20-1	TRBJ2-1	TRBD1	CSVVDRGYYNEQFF	TGCAGTGTTGTGGACAGGGGATATTACAATGAGCAGTTCTTC
few	TRBV5-1	TRBJ2-5	TRBD2	CASSLGLAGAQETQYF	TGCGCCAGCAGCTTGGGACTAGCGGGGGCGCAAGAGACCCAGTACTTC
many	TRBV5-1	TRBJ2-5	-	CASSLGGRSTETQYF	TGCGCCAGCAGCTTGGGGGGGCGATCTACAGAGACCCAGTACTTC
many	TRBV7-8	TRBJ2-1	-	CASSLAPVRGGLDNEQFF	TGTGCCAGCAGCTTAGCACCCGTACGAGGGGGGTTGGACAATGAGCAGTTCTTC
many	TRBV5-1	TRBJ2-1	-	CASSLVPNEQFF	TGCGCCAGCAGCTTGGTCCCGAATGAGCAGTTCTTC
many	TRBV5-1	TRBJ1-6	-	CASSLQGVDQGRSPLHF	TGCGCCAGCAGCTTGCAGGGTGTTGACCAAGGCCGTTCACCCCTCCACTTT
few	TRBV30	TRBJ2-1	-	CAWSVYMNEQFF	TGTGCCTGGTCGGTCTACATGAATGAGCAGTTCTTC
many	TRBV16	TRBJ1-2	TRBD1	CASSQQGDYGYTF	TGTGCCAGCAGCCAACAGGGGGACTATGGCTACACCTTC
many	TRBV5-1	TRBJ2-1	-	CASSPDLRVVNEQFF	TGCGCCAGCAGCCCGGACCTGAGGGTCGTAAATGAGCAGTTCTTC
many	TRBV7-9	TRBJ1-2	-	CASSALASGGAGGYTF	TGTGCCAGCAGCGCTCTCGCCTCTGGGGGCGCGGGGGGCTACACCTTC